Presented here are 17 T cell receptor beta chains from one specimen sequenced in a study of T cells in Graves' hyperthyroidism and ophthalmopathy (dated by TCRdb to about 2019). Receptor libraries were prepared by multiplex PCR. TCRdb lists the instrument as Illumina HiSeq 2000. The TCR beta CDR3 regions were amplified from the RNA transcripts. For the first round of RT-PCR on the TCR CDR3, the HTBI primer set was used together with the Qiagen OneStep RT-PCR kit. Using fastp at Q25 and MiXCR, TCRdb reprocessed the public reads and kept productive beta chains. Rows are combined by CDR3 protein, so each entry shows the most common genes and DNA. Within this sample are approximately 410,000 distinct CDR3 sequences, with about 14% of them counted one time only. The ten largest account for about 13% of the sample. The sequenced sample consisted of blood. The receptors originated from a man aged 18 to 29 with Graves' ophthalmopathy.

Ten or more counts support this clonotype. The rearrangement uses TRBV12-5 and TRBJ1-5; D call uncertain. The V and J ends lost 2 bases and 5 bases respectively, with 7 bases between them. The CDR3 has 13 residues. The germline CDR1 and CDR2 sequences are LGHNT and FRNRAP. The CDR3 bases are TGTGCTAGTGGTTTGACGGGTTATCAGCCCCAGCATTTT. The encoded protein is CASGLTGYQPQHF.

This clonotype was recorded many times. V usage is TRBV29-1 and J usage is TRBJ1-1, with D hard to call. The CDR3 contains 13 residues. V was trimmed by 6 bases and J by 0 bases, leaving 11 bases between them. Germline CDR1 SQVTM, CDR2 ANQGSEA. The CDR3 loop is CSVAPPLNTEAFF. CDR3 nucleotide sequence: TGCAGCGTGGCCCCACCCCTGAACACTGAAGCTTTCTTT.

This clonotype was observed a few times. The chain recombines TRBV7-9 with TRBJ2-4; TRBD1 is a possible D gene (6 bases). CDR1 and CDR2 from the germline V gene are SEHNR and FQNEAQ (reference sequence). This CDR3 spans 13 amino acids. V was clipped by 5 bases and J by 7 bases, with 12 bases between them. CDR3 bases: TGTGCCAGCAGCCCTCGTCAGGGGAACATTCAGTACTTC. Protein sequence: CASSPRQGNIQYF.

This chain joins TRBV11-3 and TRBJ1-6; D perhaps matches TRBD1 (6 bases). CDR3 length: 15 residues. CDR1 SGHNT and CDR2 YENEEA come from the germline V gene. V gave up 0 bases and J gave up 7 bases, with 10 bases separating them. This CDR3 reads CASSLDGDKNSPLHF. CDR3 bases: TGTGCCAGCAGCTTAGATGGGGACAAGAATTCACCCCTCCACTTT. Based on the CDR3 plus reference TRBV11-3 and TRBJ1-6, the full variable domain is EAGVVQSPRYKIIEKKQPVAFWCNPISGHNTLYWYLQNLGQGPELLIRYENEEAVDDSQLPKDRFSAERLKGVDSTLKIQPAELGDSAVYLCASSLDGDKNSPLHFGNGTRLTVT.

At least ten counts were recorded for this clonotype. The chain employs TRBV30 and TRBJ1-2; D gene unclear. Trimming took 4 bases from V and 7 from J, leaving 13 bases between them. Germline V CDR1 and CDR2: GTSNPN, SVGIG (reference sequence). The CDR3 loop spans 12 amino acids. The CDR3 nucleotides are TGTGCCTGGACCCTGAAGGAGGGTGGCTACACCTTC. Its translation: CAWTLKEGGYTF.

This clonotype was counted between two and nine times. The gene calls are TRBV12-3 or TRBV12-4 and TRBJ1-3, with 10 bases that match TRBD1. The J segment lost 0 bases and the V segment lost 5 bases, leaving 4 bases of the junction unmatched. The CDR3 has 16 amino acids. CDR3 bases: TGTGCCAGCAGTCCGGGACAGGGGCTCTCTGGAAACACCATATATTTT. Its translation is CASSPGQGLSGNTIYF.

This clonotype was found many times. The V call is TRBV20-1, the J call TRBJ2-5, with 12 bases matching TRBD2. The trim removed 0 bases at V and 5 bases at J, leaving 7 bases unmatched. Germline CDR1 and CDR2: DFQATT and SNEGSKA (reference sequence). The CDR3 length is 16 residues. CDR3 bases: TGCAGTGCTAGAGACCCCACTAGCGGGGGGCGGGAGACCCAGTACTTC. It specifies CSARDPTSGGRETQYF.

This clonotype showed up many times. The chain recombines TRBV7-9 with TRBJ1-1; TRBD1 is a possible D gene (5 bases). The CDR3 contains 14 residues. Germline values: CDR1 SEHNR, CDR2 FQNEAQ (reference sequence). V was cut by 4 bases and J by 4 bases, with 13 bases left in between. CDR3 nucleotides: TGTGCCAGCAGCTCATCCGGACAATCCACTGAAGCTTTCTTT. Protein product: CASSSSGQSTEAFF.

This clonotype was counted at least ten times. The chain links TRBV6-1 to TRBJ2-2, with D maybe TRBD2 (6 bases). The CDR3 spans 16 residues. CDR1 MNHNS and CDR2 SASEGT come from the germline V gene. Trimming left V 4 bases short and J 0 bases short, with 12 bases between. The CDR3 nucleotides are TGTGCCAGCAGTGTTCTTGGCGGGGCGAACACCGGGGAGCTGTTTTTT. This gives the protein CASSVLGGANTGELFF.

This clonotype appeared many times. The chain carries TRBV3-1 and TRBJ2-7, with 7 positions matching TRBD2. V shed 1 base, J shed 2 bases, and the junction held 5 bases outside the gene matches. Germline CDR1 reads LGHDT; CDR2 reads YNNKEL (reference sequence). This CDR3 is 15 amino acids long. The CDR3 sequence: CASSQGAGSPYEQYF. The CDR3 DNA is TGTGCCAGCAGCCAAGGAGCGGGATCCCCCTACGAGCAGTACTTC.

This clonotype was observed a handful of times. This chain links TRBV27 with TRBJ2-2; no reliable D call. V was clipped by 1 base and J by 6 bases, with 3 bases between them. The CDR3 length is 12 residues. Germline V gives CDR1 MNHEY, CDR2 SMNVEV (reference sequence). CDR3: CASSLFAGELFF. The CDR3 nucleotides read TGTGCCAGCAGTTTATTTGCCGGGGAGCTGTTTTTT.

This chain connects TRBV15 to TRBJ2-5; D possibly uses TRBD1 or TRBD2 (5 bases each). Germline V gives CDR1 LNHNV, CDR2 YYDKDF (reference sequence). CDR3 length: 14 residues. V shed 3 bases and J shed 3 bases, with 11 bases lying between them. CDR3 in DNA: TGTGCCACCAGCAGGGGACGTCTGGAAGAGACCCAGTACTTC. It is translated as CATSRGRLEETQYF.

The chain carries TRBV9 and TRBJ1-2; the D gene is possibly TRBD1 (6 bases). The CDR3 is 16 residues long. Germline V lookup: CDR1 SGDLS, CDR2 YYNGEE. Trimming stripped 4 bases from V and 0 bases from J, with 16 bases between. The CDR3 bases are TGTGCCAGCAGCATCCGGGCGGGGGCGCCTAACTATGGCTACACCTTC. It codes for CASSIRAGAPNYGYTF.

This clonotype was observed many times. This chain links TRBV7-2 with TRBJ2-7; no clear D. Germline CDR1 reads SGHTA; CDR2 reads FQGNSA. Trimming cost V 5 bases and J 3 bases, with 17 bases left between them. The CDR3 totals 15 residues. The CDR3 spells CASSIRGQTGYEQYF. The CDR3 bases are TGTGCCAGCAGCATCCGAGGCCAAACGGGCTACGAGCAGTACTTC.

This clonotype was counted a few times. The chain couples TRBV5-1 to TRBJ1-4, with D unclear. Germline V gene sequence: CDR1 SGHRS, CDR2 YFSETQ. The CDR3 covers 17 residues. Trimming removed 0 bases from V and 0 bases from J, with 12 bases in between. The CDR3, as DNA: TGCGCCAGCAGCTTGGGACATTGGTATTCAACTAATGAAAAACTGTTTTTT. Its protein is CASSLGHWYSTNEKLFF.

This clonotype was counted at least ten times. The rearrangement links TRBV4-1 to TRBJ2-1, with D tentatively TRBD2 (5 bases). Germline-derived CDR1 and CDR2 are MGHRA and YSYEKL. CDR3 length: 17 amino acids. Trimming cost V 0 bases and J 1 base, with 13 bases left between them. The chain's CDR3 is CASSQEELGGSYNEQFF. The CDR3 nucleotides are TGCGCCAGCAGCCAAGAAGAATTGGGCGGGTCCTACAATGAGCAGTTCTTC.

This rearrangement joins TRBV12-3 or TRBV12-4 to TRBJ1-4, with 7 bases fitting TRBD1. Germline trimming cut 4 bases from V and 8 bases from J; bases unmatched to any gene: 1. This CDR3 is 12 amino acids long. CDR3 loop: CASSSQGEKLFF. Written as DNA, the CDR3 is TGTGCCAGCAGTTCACAGGGGGAAAAACTGTTTTTT.